The next 31 T cell receptor beta chains were all read from a single sample in a study of control samples from healthy donors and cancer patients. Generated by immunoSEQ multiplex PCR, the TCRdb table keeps only in-frame clones and is missing some. The sample consists of about 130,000 clones, about 92% of them appearing once. Sequencing was performed on blood. These TCRs come from a woman in her fifties or sixties in good health.

The chain joins TRBV19 to TRBJ2-2; no reliable D call. The CDR3 runs 14 residues. Germline V lookup: CDR1 LNHDA, CDR2 SQIVND (reference sequence). Trimming cost V 5 bases and J 2 bases, with 9 bases left between them. The CDR3 is CASSVLQNTGELFF. In nucleotides, the CDR3 is TGTGCCAGTAGTGTCCTCCAAAACACCGGGGAGCTGTTTTTT.

The rearrangement joins TRBV27 to TRBJ2-3; D not certain. The CDR3 contains 13 residues. Trimming took 2 bases from V and 7 from J, leaving 10 bases between them. The germline gives CDR1 MNHEY, CDR2 SMNVEV (reference sequence). CDR3 nucleotide sequence: TGTGCCAGCAGTTTAACGCTCTTAAATACGCAGTATTTT. This encodes CASSLTLLNTQYF.

The chain uses TRBV3-1 (or the pseudogene TRBV3-2) and TRBJ1-1, with D possibly being TRBD1 (5 bases). The ends were cut back, 1 base at V and 4 bases at J, with 13 bases in the middle. CDR3 length: 15 residues. Germline values: CDR1 LGHDT, CDR2 YNNKEL (reference sequence). The CDR3 loop is CASSQVDTGSTEAFF. DNA of the CDR3: TGTGCCAGCAGCCAAGTAGATACAGGAAGCACTGAAGCTTTCTTT.

The chain recombines TRBV27 with TRBJ2-7; D not certain. Trimming pared 6 bases from V and 2 bases from J, leaving 14 bases between. CDR1 MNHEY and CDR2 SMNVEV come from the germline V gene (reference sequence). The length of the CDR3 is 14 residues. The CDR3 region is CASSRVGLAYEQYF. DNA of the CDR3: TGTGCCAGCAGCCGAGTCGGTTTAGCCTACGAGCAGTACTTC.

The V call is TRBV7-9, the J call TRBJ1-3, with D unclear. The germline gives CDR1 SEHNR, CDR2 FQNEAQ (reference sequence). With 4 bases removed from V and 1 base from J, the gap between germline ends came to 8 bases. The CDR3 is 14 amino acids. The CDR3 loop reads CASSSLGSGNTIYF. The CDR3 DNA is TGTGCCAGCAGCTCTCTCGGGTCTGGAAACACCATATATTTT. The whole variable domain, filled in from reference TRBV7-9 and TRBJ1-3, reads DTGVSQNPRHKITKRGQNVTFRCDPISEHNRLYWYRQTLGQGPEFLTYFQNEAQLEKSRLLSDRFSAERPKGSFSTLEIQRTEQGDSAMYLCASSSLGSGNTIYFGEGSWLTVV.

This clone was recorded a few times. This rearrangement joins TRBV18 to TRBJ1-1; TRBD1 matches 9 bases. J gave up 3 bases and V 6 bases, and 5 bases lay outside the gene matches. The CDR3 contains 14 residues. Looked up from germline, CDR1 is KGHSH and CDR2 is LQKENI. The CDR3 DNA is TGTGCCAGCTCTACCCGACAGGGGGACACTGAAGCTTTCTTT. Its protein is CASSTRQGDTEAFF.

This clone has just one count. V usage is TRBV11-2 and J usage is TRBJ1-3; D gene uncertain. Germline CDR1 and CDR2: SGHAT and FQNNGV. The CDR3 contains 15 residues. The V end lost 4 bases, the J end lost 2 bases, and 12 bases lay between the germline ends. CDR3 amino acids: CASSSKGSAGNTIYF. For the CDR3, the DNA is TGTGCCAGCAGCTCGAAGGGATCGGCTGGAAACACCATATATTTT.

V is TRBV27 and J is TRBJ2-5; D is possibly TRBD1 or TRBD2 (6 bases each). Looked up from germline, CDR1 is MNHEY and CDR2 is SMNVEV (reference sequence). This CDR3 spans 15 amino acids. V was clipped by 5 bases and J by 1 base, with 14 bases between them. CDR3 protein: CASSAVRGLQETQYF. The CDR3 nucleotides are TGTGCCAGCAGTGCGGTCAGGGGACTCCAAGAGACCCAGTACTTC.

V and J are TRBV28 and TRBJ1-1; TRBD1 agrees at 7 bases. V shed 4 bases, J shed 7 bases, and the junction held 3 bases outside the gene matches. Germline V gene lookup returns CDR1 MDHEN and CDR2 SYDVKM. This CDR3 is built from 12 residues. CDR3 residues: CASSSGTVEAFF. The CDR3 DNA sequence: TGTGCCAGCAGTTCAGGGACAGTTGAAGCTTTCTTT.

About this clone itself: The identical CDR3 is also encoded by other nucleotide sequences in the sample. V gene TRBV5-1 combines with J gene TRBJ1-1; the D is unclear. V was shortened by 0 bases and J by 0 bases, with 9 bases between the two germline ends. The CDR3 consists of 15 residues. Germline V gene data show CDR1 as SGHRS and CDR2 as YFSETQ. The CDR3 loop reads CASSLEGRMNTEAFF. Written as DNA, the CDR3 is TGCGCCAGCAGCTTGGAAGGACGAATGAACACTGAAGCTTTCTTT.

This chain connects TRBV7-2 to TRBJ2-1; D perhaps matches TRBD1 (5 bases). The CDR3 is 15 amino acids. The ends were cut back, 7 bases at V and 0 bases at J, with 13 bases in the middle. In germline, CDR1 is SGHTA, CDR2 FQGNSA. The CDR3 nucleotides read TGTGCCAGCAAAAAGGGGCAAAGCTCCTACAATGAGCAGTTCTTC. Encoded protein: CASKKGQSSYNEQFF.

This clone showed up just once. The J gene is TRBJ1-4, the V gene TRBV12-2; the table's D call of TRBD1 was not tested on the DNA. TRBV12-2 has pseudogene status. This CDR3 region has 15 residues. CDR3 amino acids: CASRCQGAVNEKLFF. Here the CDR3 DNA reads TGTGCAAGTCGTTGTCAGGGGGCAGTTAATGAAAAACTGTTTTTT.

The CDR3 loop is CASSPQTTGNTIYF. DNA for the CDR3: TGCGCCAGCAGCCCGCAGACAACTGGAAACACCATATATTTT. This chain joins TRBV5-1 and TRBJ1-3; D remains ambiguous. CDR1 and CDR2 from the germline V gene are SGHRS and YFSETQ. Trimming stripped 4 bases from V and 2 bases from J, with 10 bases between. The CDR3 loop spans 14 amino acids.

This chain connects TRBV11-2 to TRBJ2-7; D is uncertain. This CDR3 has 14 amino acids. Germline lookup yields CDR1 SGHAT and CDR2 FQNNGV. The V gene lost 0 bases and the J gene lost 2 bases, with 8 bases spanning the gap. The CDR3 DNA sequence: TGTGCCAGCAGCTTAGATAGGCAGACCTACGAGCAGTACTTC. Amino acid sequence: CASSLDRQTYEQYF.

In DNA, the CDR3 is TGTGCCAGTAAAGCGGCCCCCTTAGATAGGTTAAATCAGCCCCAGCATTTT. It codes for CASKAAPLDRLNQPQHF. The chain uses TRBV19 and TRBJ1-5; D gene ambiguous. From germline, CDR1 is LNHDA and CDR2 SQIVND (reference sequence). The CDR3 consists of 17 residues. V was cut by 7 bases and J by 4 bases, with 23 bases left in between.

The chain couples TRBV5-6 to TRBJ2-1; D may be TRBD2 (6 bases). From germline, CDR1 is SGHDT and CDR2 YYEEEE. The CDR3 extends over 12 amino acids. V was trimmed by 6 bases and J by 7 bases, leaving 11 bases between them. Written as DNA, the CDR3 is TGTGCCAGCATTAGCAGCGGGAATGAGCAGTTCTTC. Translation gives CASISSGNEQFF.

The chain links TRBV28 to TRBJ2-5; 9 bases map to TRBD1. The germline V gene has CDR1 MDHEN and CDR2 SYDVKM. The CDR3 length is 14 residues. The junction had 7 bases not matched to a gene; V was cut back by 7 bases and J by 4 bases. The CDR3 sequence is CASNPGQGTETQYF. The CDR3 DNA is TGTGCCAGCAATCCGGGACAGGGAACAGAGACCCAGTACTTC.

This chain connects TRBV5-1 to TRBJ1-5; 9 bases agree with TRBD1. CDR1 is SGHRS, CDR2 YFSETQ, per germline. This CDR3 has 15 amino acids. V gave up 0 bases and J gave up 4 bases; unmatched junction bases: 2. The CDR3 coding sequence is TGCGCCAGCAGCTTGGGGGGGACAGGGAATCAGCCCCAGCATTTT. Translated, it gives CASSLGGTGNQPQHF.

The rearrangement uses TRBV27 and TRBJ1-1, with D possibly matching TRBD1 (5 bases). The ends were cut back, 0 bases at V and 0 bases at J, with 14 bases in the middle. CDR3 length: 17 amino acids. Per the germline V gene, CDR1 is MNHEY and CDR2 is SMNVEV (reference sequence). The DNA for the CDR3 is TGTGCCAGCAGTTTATCGGGGAGGGGACTCATGAACACTGAAGCTTTCTTT. It translates to CASSLSGRGLMNTEAFF.

The rearrangement uses TRBV10-2 and TRBJ2-7; D is unresolved. Looked up from germline, CDR1 is WSHSY and CDR2 is SAAADI. V dropped 5 bases and J dropped 5 bases, with 7 bases sitting between them. This CDR3 region has 11 residues. The CDR3 here is CASSIPHEQYF. The DNA of the CDR3 is TGCGCCAGCAGTATCCCCCACGAGCAGTACTTC.

This chain uses TRBV18 with TRBJ2-1; perhaps TRBD1 as D (5 bases). Per the germline V gene, CDR1 is KGHSH and CDR2 is LQKENI. The CDR3 is 15 residues long. Trimming removed 6 bases from V and 9 bases from J, with 21 bases in between. The CDR3 coding sequence is TGTGCCAGCTCCAGGGATTATCCAGCCTCCAGTGAGCAGTTCTTC. Translated, it gives CASSRDYPASSEQFF.

The chain links TRBV6-4 to TRBJ2-1, with a possible D match to TRBD1 (5 bases). CDR3 size: 13 residues. Germline assignment: CDR1 MRHNA and CDR2 SNTAGT. V dropped 3 bases and J dropped 8 bases, with 11 bases sitting between them. The CDR3 DNA is TGTGCCAGCAGTGAGGGGCTTACATATGAGCAGTTCTTC. This codes for CASSEGLTYEQFF.

The chain combines TRBV2 with TRBJ2-5; unclear D gene. Per germline, CDR1 SNHLY and CDR2 FYNNEI. The CDR3 is 15 amino acids. V was shortened by 6 bases and J by 5 bases, with 19 bases between the two germline ends. In DNA, the CDR3 is TGTGCCAGCAGAGCGAGAGAGACCGCTGTGGAGACCCAGTACTTC. It specifies CASRARETAVETQYF.

The chain joins TRBV3-1 (or the pseudogene TRBV3-2) to TRBJ2-3; 10 bases match TRBD2. Germline V CDR1 and CDR2: LGHDT, YNNKEL (reference sequence). This CDR3 has 16 residues. V shed 3 bases, J shed 1 base, and the junction held 4 bases outside the gene matches. The CDR3 region is CASSHPSGSGTDTQYF. CDR3 nucleotide sequence: TGTGCCAGCAGCCACCCTAGCGGGAGCGGCACAGATACGCAGTATTTT.

The chain employs TRBV15 and TRBJ1-5, with D possibly being TRBD1 (5 bases). The CDR3 is made up of 14 amino acids. Germline CDR1 reads LNHNV; CDR2 reads YYDKDF (reference sequence). V lost 0 bases and J 7 bases, leaving 10 bases between the germline ends. The CDR3 sequence: CATSRDQGGQPQHF. CDR3 nucleotides: TGTGCCACCAGCAGAGATCAGGGTGGGCAGCCCCAGCATTTT.

The rearrangement uses TRBV28 and TRBJ1-2; 7 bases line up with TRBD1. V lost 5 bases, J lost 6 bases, and 6 bases stayed unmatched. Germline V gene lookup returns CDR1 MDHEN and CDR2 SYDVKM. The CDR3 covers 13 residues. CDR3 protein: CASSLTGVNGYTF. CDR3 in DNA: TGTGCCAGCAGTCTAACAGGGGTAAATGGCTACACCTTC.

This rearrangement joins TRBV30 to TRBJ1-1; D remains ambiguous. CDR1 and CDR2 (germline): GTSNPN, SVGIG (reference sequence). The CDR3 is made up of 14 amino acids. Trimming shortened V by 4 bases and J by 3 bases, and 15 bases separated the two germline ends. CDR3 region: CAWTDRGWYTEAFF. Written as DNA, the CDR3 is TGTGCCTGGACTGATCGGGGTTGGTACACTGAAGCTTTCTTT.

The rearrangement uses TRBV2 and TRBJ1-2; weak D call: TRBD1 (6 bases). This CDR3 region has 17 residues. Trimming pared 6 bases from V and 1 base from J, leaving 21 bases between. Per germline, CDR1 SNHLY and CDR2 FYNNEI. The CDR3 DNA sequence: TGTGCCAGCAGCCATCACAGGGATTCACCGGATAACTATGGCTACACCTTC. It translates to CASSHHRDSPDNYGYTF.

The rearrangement links TRBV6-5 to TRBJ1-1; 9 bases line up with TRBD1. Trimming took 6 bases from V and 4 from J; bases not matched to a gene: 6. CDR1 is MNHEY, CDR2 SVGAGI, per germline. The CDR3 runs 14 residues. The CDR3 region is CASSETGGGTEAFF. Here the CDR3 DNA reads TGTGCCAGCAGCGAGACAGGGGGAGGCACTGAAGCTTTCTTT.

The gene calls are TRBV11-3 and TRBJ2-1, with TRBD2 identical over 14 bases. V lost 4 bases and J lost 4; bases outside the gene matches: 3. The CDR3 spans 16 residues. Germline CDR1 SGHNT, CDR2 YENEEA. The DNA for the CDR3 is TGTGCCAGCAGCTCGGGACTAGCGGGGGTATACAATGAGCAGTTCTTC. This encodes CASSSGLAGVYNEQFF.

V usage is TRBV6-5 and J usage is TRBJ1-1, with a possible D match to TRBD1 (5 bases). The V gene's germline CDR1 is MNHEY and CDR2 SVGAGI. CDR3 length: 14 amino acids. Trimming took 8 bases from V and 3 from J, leaving 16 bases between them. CDR3 bases: TGTGCCAGCTTTAGCGGGGCCAGGCACACTGAAGCTTTCTTT. Translation gives CASFSGARHTEAFF.